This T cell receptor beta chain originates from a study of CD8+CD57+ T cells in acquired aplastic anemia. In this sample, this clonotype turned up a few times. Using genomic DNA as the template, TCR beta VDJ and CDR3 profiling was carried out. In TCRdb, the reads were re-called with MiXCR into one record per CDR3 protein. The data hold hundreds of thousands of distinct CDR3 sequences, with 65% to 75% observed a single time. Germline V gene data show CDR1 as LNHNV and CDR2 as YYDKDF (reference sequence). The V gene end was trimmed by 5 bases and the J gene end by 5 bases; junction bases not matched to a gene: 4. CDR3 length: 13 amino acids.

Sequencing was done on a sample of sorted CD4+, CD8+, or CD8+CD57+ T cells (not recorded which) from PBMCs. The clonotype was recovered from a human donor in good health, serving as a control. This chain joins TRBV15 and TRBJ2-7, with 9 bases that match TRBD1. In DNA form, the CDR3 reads TGTGCCACCAGCCGGGACAGGGTCAACGAGCAGTACTTC. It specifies CATSRDRVNEQYF.